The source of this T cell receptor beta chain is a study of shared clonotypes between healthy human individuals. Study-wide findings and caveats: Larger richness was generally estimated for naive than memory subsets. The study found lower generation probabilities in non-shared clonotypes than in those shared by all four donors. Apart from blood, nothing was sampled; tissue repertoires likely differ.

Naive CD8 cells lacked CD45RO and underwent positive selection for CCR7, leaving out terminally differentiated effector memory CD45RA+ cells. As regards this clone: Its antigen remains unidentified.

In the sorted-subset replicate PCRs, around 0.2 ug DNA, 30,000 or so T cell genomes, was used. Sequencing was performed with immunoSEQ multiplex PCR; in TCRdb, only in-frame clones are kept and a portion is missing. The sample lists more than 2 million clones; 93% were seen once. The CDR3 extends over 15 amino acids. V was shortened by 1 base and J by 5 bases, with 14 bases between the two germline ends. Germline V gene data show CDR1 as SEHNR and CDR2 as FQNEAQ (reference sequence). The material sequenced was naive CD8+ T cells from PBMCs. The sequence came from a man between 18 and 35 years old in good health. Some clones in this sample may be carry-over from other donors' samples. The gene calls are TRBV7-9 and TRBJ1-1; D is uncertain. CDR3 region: CASSLVMVALTEAFF. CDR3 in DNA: TGTGCCAGCAGCTTAGTGATGGTGGCGCTTACTGAAGCTTTCTTT.